The 14 T cell receptor beta chains in this list originate from one sample, sequenced in a study of tumor and adjacent non-tumor tissue in lung cancer. Three rounds of nested PCR, following a modified ARM-PCR protocol, produced the TCRbeta library. Each CDR3 protein gets one entry after TCRdb re-called the multiplex PCR reads with MiXCR. The data show 60,000 to 85,000 distinct CDR3 sequences, roughly 80% seen once. The template was RNA from unsorted bulk tissue. Sequenced: lung tumor tissue. These receptors were taken from a woman aged 45-65 years with non-small cell lung cancer.

The V gene is TRBV5-6, the J gene TRBJ2-1; TRBD2 matches 8 bases. Germline V gene lookup returns CDR1 SGHDT and CDR2 YYEEEE. After removal of 6 bases from V and 3 bases from J, the junction contained 14 bases not matched to a gene. The CDR3 has 17 residues. The CDR3 region is CASTSLATGRDYNEQFF. The CDR3 bases are TGTGCCAGCACCTCTTTGGCGACCGGGAGGGACTACAATGAGCAGTTCTTC.

A note on this clonotype: The junction shows a germline mismatch at one end, possibly a read error. The chain has TRBV20-1 and TRBJ2-1; TRBD2 matches at 7 bases. Per germline, CDR1 DFQATT and CDR2 SNEGSKA (reference sequence). The CDR3 contains 15 residues. Here the CDR3 reads CSAREGLVAYSEQFF. The CDR3 DNA reads TGCAGTGCTAGAGAAGGACTAGTGGCCTACAGTGAGCAGTTCTTC.

Of note for this clonotype: Likely a read error: the CDR3 ends without its conserved phenylalanine or tryptophan. The chain is built from TRBV7-3 and TRBJ1-3; TRBD1 agrees at 9 bases. This CDR3 comprises 15 residues. Germline CDR1 is SGHTA and CDR2 is FQGTGA. J lost 5 bases, V lost 5 bases, and 7 bases had no gene match. CDR3 bases: TGTGCCAGCAGCGCGGGACAGGGATCTCGAAACACCATATATATT. Residues: CASSAGQGSRNTIYI.

For this clonotype: One end of the junction does not line up with germline, which may come from a read error. This chain joins TRBV29-1 and TRBJ2-1; no firm D call. CDR1 SQVTM and CDR2 ANQGSEA come from the germline V gene. CDR3 length: 13 amino acids. The CDR3 DNA reads as TGCACCGTTGTTTTAGCATCCTACAATGAGCAACTCTTC. Its protein product is CTVVLASYNEQLF.

Remarks on this clonotype: Sequence at one end of the junction differs from germline and may be a read error. The chain employs TRBV20-1 and TRBJ2-1; no definite D call. The CDR3 has 15 amino acids. Germline assignment: CDR1 DFQATT and CDR2 SNEGSKA (reference sequence). CDR3 nucleotides: TGCAGTGCTAGAAATCGGCTTGAAGGGCTCAATGAACAGTTCTTC. This codes for CSARNRLEGLNEQFF.

A remark on this clonotype: At one end, the junction sequence differs from germline, possibly due to a read error. The CDR3 here is CASTSFYGKGTDTQYF. CDR3 bases: TGTGCCAGCACAAGCTTCTACGGGAAGGGCACAGATACTCAGTATTTT. This rearrangement joins TRBV28 to TRBJ2-3, with D possibly matching TRBD2 (5 bases). CDR1 MDHEN and CDR2 SYDVKM come from the germline V gene. The CDR3 has 16 residues.

As regards this clonotype: The conserved final phenylalanine or tryptophan is absent from the CDR3, which likely points to a read error. V usage is TRBV20-1 and J usage is TRBJ2-5; 7 bases fit TRBD1. The CDR3 totals 15 residues. Germline V gene data show CDR1 as DFQATT and CDR2 as SNEGSKA (reference sequence). CDR3 residues: CIAKDVTGQQETQYI. CDR3 coding DNA: TGCATTGCCAAGGATGTGACAGGGCAGCAAGAGACCCAGTACATC.

About this clonotype: The junction departs from the called germline gene at one end, perhaps through a read error. This chain uses TRBV6-5 with TRBJ1-6, with D possibly being TRBD1 (6 bases). The CDR3 consists of 14 residues. Per germline, CDR1 MNHEY and CDR2 SVGAGI. The CDR3: CASRLQGVNSPIHF. In DNA form, the CDR3 reads TGTGCCAGCAGACTACAGGGTGTCAATTCACCCATCCACTTT.

Points on this clonotype: A junction end diverges from the germline sequence, so it may reflect a read error. The rearrangement links TRBV4-3 to TRBJ2-7; perhaps TRBD1 as D (6 bases). CDR3 length: 14 amino acids. Germline assignment: CDR1 LGHNA and CDR2 YSLEER. CDR3 region: CASSHTGFLNGQYF. The CDR3 nucleotides are TGTGCCAGCAGCCATACAGGGTTTTTGAATGGGCAGTACTTC.

A note on this clonotype: One end of the junction varies from germline; a read error may be responsible. The CDR3 bases are TGTGTCAGCAGCTCCCCGGACAGGGTATACACCGGGGAGCTGTTTTTT. Residues: CVSSSPDRVYTGELFF. The J gene is TRBJ2-2, the V gene TRBV11-1; 8 positions match TRBD1. The CDR3 has 16 residues. Looked up from germline, CDR1 is SGHAT and CDR2 is FQDESV (reference sequence).

Points on this clonotype: A much larger clone lies one base from this, so it may be a read error. This chain joins TRBV7-8 and TRBJ2-1; possible D gene TRBD1, 6 bases. The V gene's germline CDR1 is SGHVS and CDR2 FQNEAQ. V gave up 5 bases and J gave up 9 bases, with 20 bases separating them. The CDR3 consists of 15 residues. In DNA form, the CDR3 reads TGTGCCAGCAGCCCCCGGGCAGGGGCAAGGGGTGAGCAGTTCTTC. Protein: CASSPRAGARGEQFF.

About this clonotype itself: This clone may be a read error of a much larger clone one base away. V usage is TRBV21-1 and J usage is TRBJ2-7; the table assigns TRBD1, which was not confirmed against the DNA. TRBV21-1 is a pseudogene segment. This CDR3 comprises 19 residues. The CDR3 coding sequence is TGTGCCAGCAGCACCAAGGGGGGGGGCAGCCCGCTAAAAAGCCACGAGCAGTACTTC. As protein: CASSTKGGGSPLKSHEQYF.

In regard to this clonotype: Because the CDR3 is missing its conserved closing phenylalanine or tryptophan, this is likely a read error. The chain couples TRBV4-1 to TRBJ1-5; D is ambiguous. The J call may be mistaken, given a closer DNA end match to TRBJ2-3. There are 15 residues in the CDR3. Germline CDR1 reads MGHRA; CDR2 reads YSYEKL. In DNA, the CDR3 is TGTGCCAGCAGCCAAGACCCGACAAGCAATCAGCCCCAGTATATT. Amino acids: CASSQDPTSNQPQYI.

A remark on this clonotype: At one end, the junction sequence differs from germline, possibly due to a read error. The rearrangement joins TRBV6-1 to TRBJ2-7; a possible D gene is TRBD2 (5 bases). CDR1 and CDR2 from the germline V gene are MNHNS and SASEGT. CDR3 size: 15 residues. CDR3 sequence reads: CASSDRAGPNYEQYF. CDR3 coding DNA: TGTGCCAGCAGTGATCGGGCGGGTCCCAACTACGAACAGTACTTC.